A selection of T cell receptor beta chains follows, all from one sample in a study of T cell changes during pregnancy in multiple sclerosis. Method: immunoSEQ multiplex PCR; TCRdb's copy keeps in-frame clones and lacks some. The sample records 30,000 to 40,000 clones, around nine tenths being singletons. The sample consisted of CD4+ T cells from peripheral blood mononuclear cells, taken in the second trimester of pregnancy. These receptors originate from a female donor in good health, enrolled as a control in a pregnancy study. Each CDR3 is given with its conserved first and last residue. D genes are given only for firm matches. Clone size is shown for a subset of rows, as once, few, many or a class of expanded clone.

d_call: .
j_call: TRBJ1-5
clone_size: once
v_call: TRBV5-6
cdr3_aa: CASSLGFGEQPQHF
cdr3_nt: TGTGCCAGCAGCTTGGGATTTGGGGAGCAGCCCCAGCATTTT

d_call: TRBD1
j_call: TRBJ1-1
clone_size: .
v_call: TRBV5-8
cdr3_aa: CASTGQGNTEAFF
cdr3_nt: TGTGCCAGCACGGGACAGGGAAACACTGAAGCTTTCTTT

d_call: .
j_call: TRBJ1-1
clone_size: .
v_call: TRBV6-5
cdr3_aa: CASSSSTGVTEAFF
cdr3_nt: .

d_call: TRBD1
j_call: TRBJ2-3
clone_size: .
v_call: TRBV7-8
cdr3_aa: CASSPTGPRTDTQYF
cdr3_nt: TGTGCCAGCAGCCCGACAGGGCCCCGCACAGATACGCAGTATTTT

d_call: .
j_call: TRBJ2-1
clone_size: .
v_call: TRBV2
cdr3_aa: CASKKGTSRTLNNEQFF
cdr3_nt: TGTGCCAGCAAAAAGGGTACTAGCAGGACCCTTAACAATGAGCAGTTCTTC

d_call: TRBD1
j_call: TRBJ1-2
clone_size: .
v_call: TRBV7-3
cdr3_aa: CASSLNPATGDGYTF
cdr3_nt: TGTGCCAGCAGCTTAAACCCGGCGACAGGGGATGGCTACACCTTC

d_call: TRBD1
j_call: TRBJ1-2
clone_size: .
v_call: TRBV30
cdr3_aa: CASTGGNYGYTF
cdr3_nt: TGTGCCTCAACAGGGGGGAACTATGGCTACACCTTC

d_call: TRBD2
j_call: TRBJ2-1
clone_size: .
v_call: TRBV4-2
cdr3_aa: CASRTRGGAGGEQFF
cdr3_nt: TGTGCCAGCAGAACTCGGGGGGGCGCCGGAGGCGAGCAGTTCTTC

d_call: TRBD1
j_call: TRBJ1-1
clone_size: .
v_call: TRBV18
cdr3_aa: CASSPRESGTGVAEAFF
cdr3_nt: TGTGCCAGCTCACCAAGGGAATCCGGGACAGGGGTCGCTGAAGCTTTCTTT

d_call: .
j_call: TRBJ1-1
clone_size: .
v_call: TRBV7-3
cdr3_aa: CASSPSGGMNTEAFF
cdr3_nt: TGTGCCAGCAGCCCTTCCGGGGGTATGAACACTGAAGCTTTCTTT

d_call: .
j_call: TRBJ2-6
clone_size: .
v_call: TRBV18
cdr3_aa: CASSTTGTGGANVLTF
cdr3_nt: TGTGCCAGCTCAACTACAGGGACGGGAGGGGCCAACGTCCTGACTTTC

d_call: TRBD1
j_call: TRBJ1-2
clone_size: .
v_call: TRBV5-1
cdr3_aa: CASSPTGGAGYTF
cdr3_nt: TGCGCCAGCAGCCCCACAGGGGGGGCGGGCTACACCTTC

d_call: .
j_call: TRBJ1-1
clone_size: .
v_call: TRBV18
cdr3_aa: CASSPPGVKEAFF
cdr3_nt: TGTGCCAGCTCACCACCGGGCGTTAAAGAAGCTTTCTTT

d_call: .
j_call: TRBJ2-3
clone_size: .
v_call: TRBV5-1
cdr3_aa: CAIRTGEDTQYF
cdr3_nt: TGCGCCATCCGAACCGGGGAGGATACGCAGTATTTT

d_call: .
j_call: TRBJ2-5
clone_size: once
v_call: TRBV19
cdr3_aa: CASSIRLQETQYF
cdr3_nt: TGTGCCAGTAGTATAAGACTCCAAGAGACCCAGTACTTC

d_call: TRBD2
j_call: TRBJ2-3
clone_size: .
v_call: TRBV18
cdr3_aa: CASSRTSGGSVSTQYF
cdr3_nt: TGTGCCAGCTCACGCACTAGCGGGGGGTCGGTCAGTACGCAGTATTTT

d_call: TRBD1
j_call: TRBJ2-3
clone_size: .
v_call: TRBV7-9
cdr3_aa: CASSLAPGQTRTDTQYF
cdr3_nt: TGTGCCAGCAGCCTCGCCCCGGGACAGACCCGCACAGATACGCAGTATTTT

d_call: TRBD2
j_call: TRBJ2-1
clone_size: .
v_call: TRBV7-9
cdr3_aa: CASSSGSTSGGGDEQFF
cdr3_nt: TGTGCCAGCAGCTCCGGGTCGACTAGCGGGGGGGGTGATGAGCAGTTCTTC

d_call: TRBD1
j_call: TRBJ1-1
clone_size: .
v_call: TRBV7-8
cdr3_aa: CASSLAKGSGGSEAFF
cdr3_nt: TGTGCCAGCAGCTTAGCCAAGGGGTCAGGGGGCAGTGAAGCTTTCTTT

d_call: .
j_call: TRBJ2-5
clone_size: once
v_call: TRBV25-1
cdr3_aa: CASSELVGGETQYF
cdr3_nt: TGTGCCAGCAGTGAATTGGTAGGGGGAGAGACCCAGTACTTC

d_call: TRBD1
j_call: TRBJ1-3
clone_size: .
v_call: TRBV7-9
cdr3_aa: CASSSGDRWTSGNTIYF
cdr3_nt: TGTGCCAGCAGCTCCGGGGACAGGTGGACCTCTGGAAACACCATATATTTT

d_call: .
j_call: TRBJ1-5
clone_size: .
v_call: TRBV6-1
cdr3_aa: CASRRSDQPQHF
cdr3_nt: TGTGCCAGCAGGAGGAGTGATCAGCCCCAGCATTTT

d_call: .
j_call: TRBJ1-4
clone_size: .
v_call: TRBV7-9
cdr3_aa: CASSLGTNSRTNEKLFF
cdr3_nt: TGTGCCAGCAGCTTAGGAACAAACAGCCGAACTAATGAAAAACTGTTTTTT

d_call: TRBD1
j_call: TRBJ1-1
clone_size: .
v_call: TRBV6-5
cdr3_aa: CASSYSDRVDTEAFF
cdr3_nt: TGTGCCAGCAGTTACTCCGACAGGGTGGACACTGAAGCTTTCTTT

d_call: .
j_call: TRBJ1-6
clone_size: .
v_call: TRBV6-5
cdr3_aa: CASSYEGGSPLHF
cdr3_nt: TGTGCCAGCAGTTACGAGGGGGGGTCACCCCTCCACTTT